These T cell receptor beta chains were read from a single sample in a study of T-cell memory formation after mild COVID-19. MiXCR was run by TCRdb on the 5' RACE reads, yielding one entry per CDR3 protein. The sample lists tens of thousands of distinct CDR3 sequences, approximately 25% occurring once. Input material: PBMCs or a T cell subset sorted from them (not recorded which). Every receptor here comes from a man aged 18 to 30 who had mild COVID-19 (a few samples of this study predate the infection). Cell type and time point are not known. The CDR3 runs from the conserved cysteine through the conserved F or W. Fields, in order: J gene, D gene, V gene, clone size, CDR3 protein, CDR3 DNA. The D gene is left open where the match is weak. Clone sizes are given selectively: once, few, many, or a class where the clone is expanded.

J gene: TRBJ1-4
D gene: .
V gene: TRBV4-1
clone size: few
CDR3 protein: CASSQVARELFF
CDR3 DNA: TGCGCCAGCAGCCAAGTGGCCCGGGAACTGTTTTTT

J gene: TRBJ2-2
D gene: .
V gene: TRBV7-8
clone size: few
CDR3 protein: CASSLGQGNPGELFF
CDR3 DNA: TGTGCCAGCAGCTTAGGGCAGGGGAACCCCGGGGAGCTGTTTTTT

J gene: TRBJ2-7
D gene: .
V gene: TRBV5-1
clone size: once
CDR3 protein: CASSFRVLYEQYF
CDR3 DNA: TGCGCCAGCAGCTTTAGGGTGCTCTACGAGCAGTACTTC

J gene: TRBJ1-3
D gene: .
V gene: TRBV12-3/TRBV12-4
clone size: few
CDR3 protein: CANQRGGSGNTIYF
CDR3 DNA: TGTGCCAACCAGAGAGGGGGCTCTGGAAACACCATATATTTT

J gene: TRBJ2-3
D gene: .
V gene: TRBV5-1
clone size: many
CDR3 protein: CASSRNPDRSRTDTQYF
CDR3 DNA: TGCGCCAGCAGCCGAAACCCTGACAGGTCTCGCACAGATACGCAGTATTTT

J gene: TRBJ1-1
D gene: .
V gene: TRBV6-2/TRBV6-3
clone size: few
CDR3 protein: CASSFSGRTEAFF
CDR3 DNA: TGTGCCAGCAGTTTTTCAGGAAGGACTGAAGCTTTCTTT

J gene: TRBJ1-1
D gene: .
V gene: TRBV4-3
clone size: .
CDR3 protein: CASSRRGMNTEAFF
CDR3 DNA: TGCGCCAGCAGCCGACGAGGGATGAACACTGAAGCTTTCTTT

J gene: TRBJ1-5
D gene: TRBD1
V gene: TRBV7-2
clone size: few
CDR3 protein: CASSHGTASNQPQHF
CDR3 DNA: TGTGCCAGCAGCCACGGGACAGCCAGCAATCAGCCCCAGCATTTT

J gene: TRBJ1-4
D gene: .
V gene: TRBV6-5
clone size: few
CDR3 protein: CASSYGHPGQGEKLFF
CDR3 DNA: TGTGCCAGCAGTTATGGGCACCCCGGGCAGGGTGAAAAACTGTTTTTT

J gene: TRBJ1-2
D gene: TRBD1
V gene: TRBV7-6
clone size: few
CDR3 protein: CASSLARGGNYGYTF
CDR3 DNA: TGTGCCAGCAGCTTAGCCAGGGGGGGTAACTATGGCTACACCTTC

J gene: TRBJ1-1
D gene: .
V gene: TRBV20-1
clone size: .
CDR3 protein: CSASQGRMNTEAFF
CDR3 DNA: TGCAGTGCTAGTCAGGGACGGATGAACACTGAAGCTTTCTTT

J gene: TRBJ2-5
D gene: .
V gene: TRBV7-9
clone size: .
CDR3 protein: CARMRTGTRNKLVETQYF
CDR3 DNA: TGTGCCAGGATGAGAACCGGGACAAGAAACAAATTGGTAGAGACCCAGTACTTC

J gene: TRBJ2-4
D gene: TRBD2
V gene: TRBV6-5
clone size: .
CDR3 protein: CASSPTSGGRTNIQYF
CDR3 DNA: TGTGCCAGCAGTCCCACTAGCGGGGGCCGAACCAACATTCAGTACTTC

J gene: TRBJ2-1
D gene: .
V gene: TRBV4-3
clone size: .
CDR3 protein: CASSQESDQPNEQFF
CDR3 DNA: TGCGCCAGCAGCCAAGAATCCGACCAGCCTAATGAGCAGTTCTTC

J gene: TRBJ2-5
D gene: TRBD2
V gene: TRBV4-1
clone size: .
CDR3 protein: CASSQVLSGGQETQYF
CDR3 DNA: TGCGCCAGCAGCCAAGTTTTATCGGGGGGGCAAGAGACCCAGTACTTC

J gene: TRBJ2-7
D gene: .
V gene: TRBV5-1
clone size: .
CDR3 protein: CASSRTESYEQYF
CDR3 DNA: TGCGCCAGCAGCCGGACGGAGTCCTACGAGCAGTACTTC

J gene: TRBJ1-5
D gene: .
V gene: TRBV6-1
clone size: .
CDR3 protein: CASSDVGLGNQPQHF
CDR3 DNA: TGTGCCAGCAGTGACGTTGGATTGGGCAATCAGCCCCAGCATTTT

J gene: TRBJ2-7
D gene: TRBD2
V gene: TRBV27
clone size: .
CDR3 protein: CASSFGGSTYEQYF
CDR3 DNA: TGTGCCAGCAGTTTCGGGGGGAGTACCTACGAGCAGTACTTC

J gene: TRBJ1-5
D gene: .
V gene: TRBV9
clone size: few
CDR3 protein: CASSVGSNQPQHF
CDR3 DNA: TGTGCCAGCAGCGTAGGGTCTAATCAGCCCCAGCATTTT

J gene: TRBJ1-2
D gene: .
V gene: TRBV12-3/TRBV12-4
clone size: few
CDR3 protein: CASSLRGQGYTF
CDR3 DNA: TGTGCCAGCAGTTTACGGGGGCAAGGCTACACCTTC

J gene: TRBJ1-1
D gene: .
V gene: TRBV12-3/TRBV12-4
clone size: .
CDR3 protein: CASSSAGWGTEAFF
CDR3 DNA: TGTGCCAGCAGTTCAGCAGGTTGGGGCACTGAAGCTTTCTTT

J gene: TRBJ1-5
D gene: .
V gene: TRBV5-5
clone size: .
CDR3 protein: CASSLGGWAQHF
CDR3 DNA: TGTGCCAGCAGCTTGGGGGGGTGGGCCCAGCATTTT

J gene: TRBJ1-2
D gene: .
V gene: TRBV4-1
clone size: .
CDR3 protein: CASSPSPRQPYGYTF
CDR3 DNA: TGCGCCAGCAGCCCCAGTCCTCGACAGCCCTATGGCTACACCTTC

J gene: TRBJ2-5
D gene: TRBD2
V gene: TRBV12-3/TRBV12-4
clone size: few
CDR3 protein: CASRGAGGRETQYF
CDR3 DNA: TGTGCCAGCAGGGGAGCGGGGGGGAGAGAGACCCAGTACTTC

J gene: TRBJ1-6
D gene: TRBD1
V gene: TRBV5-4
clone size: .
CDR3 protein: CASSPGQGALSPLHF
CDR3 DNA: TGTGCCAGCAGCCCTGGACAGGGGGCACTTTCACCCCTCCACTTT

J gene: TRBJ1-1
D gene: .
V gene: TRBV7-6
clone size: few
CDR3 protein: CASSLEPAGGEAFF
CDR3 DNA: TGTGCCAGCAGCTTAGAGCCGGCGGGAGGGGAAGCTTTCTTT

J gene: TRBJ1-1
D gene: .
V gene: TRBV9
clone size: few
CDR3 protein: CASSEVLVRGEAFF
CDR3 DNA: TGTGCCAGCAGCGAAGTTCTCGTCCGGGGTGAAGCTTTCTTT

J gene: TRBJ2-2
D gene: TRBD2
V gene: TRBV12-3/TRBV12-4
clone size: .
CDR3 protein: CASSLTSGGIGELFF
CDR3 DNA: TGTGCCAGCAGCCTGACTAGCGGGGGGATCGGGGAGCTGTTTTTT

J gene: TRBJ2-3
D gene: TRBD2
V gene: TRBV10-3
clone size: .
CDR3 protein: CAITSGGAADTQYF
CDR3 DNA: TGTGCCATCACTAGCGGGGGGGCTGCAGATACGCAGTATTTT

J gene: TRBJ2-3
D gene: .
V gene: TRBV29-1
clone size: few
CDR3 protein: CSVERGSDTQYF
CDR3 DNA: TGCAGCGTTGAAAGGGGGTCAGATACGCAGTATTTT

J gene: TRBJ2-7
D gene: TRBD2
V gene: TRBV5-1
clone size: few
CDR3 protein: CASSWGTSDSSYEQYF
CDR3 DNA: TGCGCCAGCAGCTGGGGGACTAGCGATAGCTCCTACGAGCAGTACTTC

J gene: TRBJ2-3
D gene: TRBD1
V gene: TRBV11-2
clone size: .
CDR3 protein: CASSSGQGFDTQYF
CDR3 DNA: TGTGCCAGCAGCTCGGGACAGGGGTTCGATACGCAGTATTTT

J gene: TRBJ2-5
D gene: TRBD2
V gene: TRBV4-2
clone size: .
CDR3 protein: CASSPLQRGADQETQYF
CDR3 DNA: TGTGCCAGCAGCCCCCTTCAGCGGGGGGCGGACCAAGAGACCCAGTACTTC

J gene: TRBJ1-1
D gene: .
V gene: TRBV5-1
clone size: .
CDR3 protein: CASSLGLQGGTEAFF
CDR3 DNA: TGCGCCAGCAGCTTGGGTTTGCAGGGAGGCACTGAAGCTTTCTTT

J gene: TRBJ2-7
D gene: .
V gene: TRBV6-2/TRBV6-3
clone size: .
CDR3 protein: CASSLSLTYEQYF
CDR3 DNA: TGTGCCAGCAGCCTATCCCTAACCTACGAGCAGTACTTC

J gene: TRBJ2-4
D gene: TRBD1
V gene: TRBV25-1
clone size: few
CDR3 protein: CASAQGAKNIQYF
CDR3 DNA: TGTGCCAGCGCACAGGGGGCCAAAAACATTCAGTACTTC

J gene: TRBJ1-1
D gene: .
V gene: TRBV4-3
clone size: once
CDR3 protein: CASSQDIWNTEAFF
CDR3 DNA: TGCGCCAGCAGCCAAGATATCTGGAACACTGAAGCTTTCTTT

J gene: TRBJ1-4
D gene: .
V gene: TRBV9
clone size: .
CDR3 protein: CASSQDQGEKLFF
CDR3 DNA: TGTGCCAGCAGTCAAGACCAGGGTGAAAAACTGTTTTTT

J gene: TRBJ1-5
D gene: TRBD1
V gene: TRBV6-2/TRBV6-3
clone size: few
CDR3 protein: CASSQGAGGPFDQPQHF
CDR3 DNA: TGTGCCAGCAGCCAGGGGGCAGGGGGCCCTTTTGATCAGCCCCAGCATTTT

J gene: TRBJ2-3
D gene: TRBD2
V gene: TRBV7-2
clone size: .
CDR3 protein: CASSLEASGFSTDTQYF
CDR3 DNA: TGTGCCAGCAGCTTAGAGGCTAGCGGGTTTAGCACAGATACGCAGTATTTT

J gene: TRBJ2-5
D gene: .
V gene: TRBV7-9
clone size: few
CDR3 protein: CASSPTEETQYF
CDR3 DNA: TGTGCCAGCAGCCCCACTGAGGAGACCCAGTACTTC

J gene: TRBJ1-5
D gene: .
V gene: TRBV7-2
clone size: .
CDR3 protein: CASSLWVSSNQPQHF
CDR3 DNA: TGTGCCAGCAGCTTGTGGGTCTCTAGCAATCAGCCCCAGCATTTT

J gene: TRBJ2-5
D gene: .
V gene: TRBV6-2/TRBV6-3
clone size: .
CDR3 protein: CASSYPPERRETQYF
CDR3 DNA: TGTGCCAGCAGTTACCCCCCGGAGCGGAGAGAGACCCAGTACTTC

J gene: TRBJ2-1
D gene: .
V gene: TRBV19
clone size: .
CDR3 protein: CASSSDSYNEQFF
CDR3 DNA: TGTGCCAGTAGCTCGGACAGTTACAATGAGCAGTTCTTC

J gene: TRBJ1-2
D gene: TRBD1
V gene: TRBV12-5
clone size: once
CDR3 protein: CASGLAGTGVEGYGYTF
CDR3 DNA: TGTGCTAGTGGTTTGGCCGGGACAGGGGTAGAGGGCTATGGCTACACCTTC

J gene: TRBJ2-3
D gene: TRBD2
V gene: TRBV4-2
clone size: .
CDR3 protein: CASSQGSLAGYTDTQYF
CDR3 DNA: TGTGCCAGCAGCCAAGGTAGCCTAGCGGGGTACACAGATACGCAGTATTTT

J gene: TRBJ1-6
D gene: TRBD1
V gene: TRBV27
clone size: few
CDR3 protein: CASSSGQGTYNSPLHF
CDR3 DNA: TGTGCCAGCAGTTCGGGACAGGGCACCTATAATTCACCCCTCCACTTT

J gene: TRBJ1-1
D gene: .
V gene: TRBV5-5
clone size: .
CDR3 protein: CATFRYSGENTEAFF
CDR3 DNA: TGTGCCACCTTCCGGTACTCAGGGGAGAACACTGAAGCTTTCTTT

J gene: TRBJ2-5
D gene: .
V gene: TRBV7-8
clone size: .
CDR3 protein: CASSPGGGETQYF
CDR3 DNA: TGTGCCAGCAGCCCTGGGGGTGGAGAGACCCAGTACTTC

J gene: TRBJ1-1
D gene: .
V gene: TRBV5-5
clone size: .
CDR3 protein: CASSLRGDLNTEAFF
CDR3 DNA: TGTGCCAGCAGCCTCAGGGGCGATCTGAACACTGAAGCTTTCTTT

J gene: TRBJ2-7
D gene: TRBD1
V gene: TRBV6-6
clone size: .
CDR3 protein: CASSYRDRGYEQYF
CDR3 DNA: TGTGCCAGCAGTTACAGGGACAGGGGCTACGAGCAGTACTTC

J gene: TRBJ1-5
D gene: .
V gene: TRBV4-1
clone size: few
CDR3 protein: CASSQETARGPQHF
CDR3 DNA: TGCGCCAGCAGCCAAGAAACGGCACGAGGGCCCCAGCATTTT

J gene: TRBJ2-1
D gene: .
V gene: TRBV29-1
clone size: .
CDR3 protein: CSVGSYNEQFF
CDR3 DNA: TGCAGCGTTGGCTCCTACAATGAGCAGTTCTTC

J gene: TRBJ1-2
D gene: .
V gene: TRBV12-3/TRBV12-4
clone size: .
CDR3 protein: CASSDSANYGYTF
CDR3 DNA: TGTGCCAGCAGCGACAGTGCGAACTATGGCTACACCTTC

J gene: TRBJ2-5
D gene: .
V gene: TRBV5-5
clone size: few
CDR3 protein: CASSLWRVPGTQYF
CDR3 DNA: TGTGCCAGCAGCTTGTGGAGGGTCCCAGGGACCCAGTACTTC

J gene: TRBJ1-2
D gene: TRBD1
V gene: TRBV7-9
clone size: .
CDR3 protein: CASGQGDYGYTF
CDR3 DNA: TGTGCCAGCGGACAGGGTGACTATGGCTACACCTTC

J gene: TRBJ1-5
D gene: .
V gene: TRBV3-2
clone size: .
CDR3 protein: CASSQDRGGTVSNQPQHF
CDR3 DNA: TGTGCCAGCAGCCAAGATCGGGGCGGGACGGTTAGCAATCAGCCCCAGCATTTT

J gene: TRBJ1-1
D gene: .
V gene: TRBV12-3/TRBV12-4
clone size: .
CDR3 protein: CASSFGWTEAFF
CDR3 DNA: TGTGCCAGCAGTTTCGGTTGGACTGAAGCTTTCTTT

J gene: TRBJ2-1
D gene: .
V gene: TRBV28
clone size: few
CDR3 protein: CASSLWQGRNEQFF
CDR3 DNA: TGTGCCAGCAGTTTATGGCAGGGGCGTAATGAGCAGTTCTTC

J gene: TRBJ2-3
D gene: .
V gene: TRBV29-1
clone size: few
CDR3 protein: CSVEDGGAGTDTQYF
CDR3 DNA: TGCAGCGTTGAAGATGGCGGGGCTGGCACAGATACGCAGTATTTT